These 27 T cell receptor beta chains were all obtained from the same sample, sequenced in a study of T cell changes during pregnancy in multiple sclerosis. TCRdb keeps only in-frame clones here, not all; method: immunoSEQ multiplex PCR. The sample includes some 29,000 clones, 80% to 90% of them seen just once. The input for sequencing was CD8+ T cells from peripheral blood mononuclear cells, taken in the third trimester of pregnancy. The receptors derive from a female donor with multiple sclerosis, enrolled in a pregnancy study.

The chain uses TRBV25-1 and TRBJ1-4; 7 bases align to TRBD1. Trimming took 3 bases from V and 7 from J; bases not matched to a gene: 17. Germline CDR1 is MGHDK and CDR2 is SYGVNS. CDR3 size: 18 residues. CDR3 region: CASSDRPGQIPQGEKLFF. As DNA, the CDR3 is TGTGCCAGCAGTGACCGTCCGGGACAGATACCTCAGGGTGAAAAACTGTTTTTT.

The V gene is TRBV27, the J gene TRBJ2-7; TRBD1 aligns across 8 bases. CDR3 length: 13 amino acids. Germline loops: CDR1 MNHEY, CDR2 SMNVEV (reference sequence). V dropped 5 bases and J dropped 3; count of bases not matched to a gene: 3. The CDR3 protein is CASSPGTGYEQYF. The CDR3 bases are TGTGCCAGCAGTCCCGGGACAGGCTACGAGCAGTACTTC.

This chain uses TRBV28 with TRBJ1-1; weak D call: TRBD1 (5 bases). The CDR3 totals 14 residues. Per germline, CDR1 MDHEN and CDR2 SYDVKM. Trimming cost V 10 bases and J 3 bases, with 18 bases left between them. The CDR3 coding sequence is TGTGCCACCCTCCCCCCCGGGGGGTACACTGAAGCTTTCTTT. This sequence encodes CATLPPGGYTEAFF.

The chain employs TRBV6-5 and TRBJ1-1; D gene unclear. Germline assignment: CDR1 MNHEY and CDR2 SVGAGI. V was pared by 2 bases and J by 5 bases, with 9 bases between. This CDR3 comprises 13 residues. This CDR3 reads CASSYEGVTEAFF. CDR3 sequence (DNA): TGTGCCAGCAGTTACGAGGGTGTAACTGAAGCTTTCTTT.

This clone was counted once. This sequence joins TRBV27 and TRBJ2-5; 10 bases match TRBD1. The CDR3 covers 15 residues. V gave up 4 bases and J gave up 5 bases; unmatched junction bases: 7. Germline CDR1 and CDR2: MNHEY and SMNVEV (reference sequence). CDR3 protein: CASSSTGGLGETQYF. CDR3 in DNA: TGTGCCAGCAGTTCGACAGGGGGCTTGGGGGAGACCCAGTACTTC.

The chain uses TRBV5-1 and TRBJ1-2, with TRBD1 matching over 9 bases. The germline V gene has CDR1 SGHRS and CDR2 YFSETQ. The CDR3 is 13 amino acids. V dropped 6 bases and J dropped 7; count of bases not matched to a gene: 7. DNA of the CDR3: TGCGCCAGCAACTGGGAACAGGGGGCTGGCTACACCTTC. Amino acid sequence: CASNWEQGAGYTF.

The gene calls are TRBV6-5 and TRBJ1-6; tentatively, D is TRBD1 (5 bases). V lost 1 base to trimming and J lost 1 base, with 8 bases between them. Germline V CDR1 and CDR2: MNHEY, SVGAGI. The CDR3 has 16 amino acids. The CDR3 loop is CASSYFGGSYNSPLHF. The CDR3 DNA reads TGTGCCAGCAGTTACTTCGGGGGTTCCTATAATTCACCCCTCCACTTT.

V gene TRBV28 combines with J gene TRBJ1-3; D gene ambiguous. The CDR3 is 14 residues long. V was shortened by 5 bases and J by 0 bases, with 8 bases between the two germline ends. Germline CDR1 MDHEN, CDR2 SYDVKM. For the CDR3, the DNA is TGTGCCAGCAGTCGTTCGGGCTCTGGAAACACCATATATTTT. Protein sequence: CASSRSGSGNTIYF.

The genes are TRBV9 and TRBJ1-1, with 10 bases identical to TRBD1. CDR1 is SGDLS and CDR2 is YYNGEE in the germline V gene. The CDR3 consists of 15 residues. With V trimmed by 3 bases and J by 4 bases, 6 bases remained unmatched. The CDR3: CASSAGQGGGTEAFF. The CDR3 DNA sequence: TGTGCCAGCAGCGCAGGACAGGGGGGGGGCACTGAAGCTTTCTTT.

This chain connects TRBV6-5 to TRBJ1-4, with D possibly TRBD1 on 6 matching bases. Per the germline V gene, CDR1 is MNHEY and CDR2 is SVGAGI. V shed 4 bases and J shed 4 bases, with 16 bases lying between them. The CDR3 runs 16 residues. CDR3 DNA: TGTGCCAGCAGTTCTGGAGGACAGACCCTTAATGAAAAACTGTTTTTT. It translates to CASSSGGQTLNEKLFF.

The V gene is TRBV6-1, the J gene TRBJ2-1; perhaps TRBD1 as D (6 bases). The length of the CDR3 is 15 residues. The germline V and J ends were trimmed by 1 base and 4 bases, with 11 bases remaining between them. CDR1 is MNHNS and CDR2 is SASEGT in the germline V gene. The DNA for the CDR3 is TGTGCCAGCAGTGAAGAACAGGGAACATACAATGAGCAGTTCTTC. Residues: CASSEEQGTYNEQFF.

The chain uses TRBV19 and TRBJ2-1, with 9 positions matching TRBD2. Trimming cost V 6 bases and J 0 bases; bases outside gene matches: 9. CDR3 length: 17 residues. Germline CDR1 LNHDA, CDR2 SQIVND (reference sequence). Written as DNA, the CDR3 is TGTGCCAGTAGGGCGGGAGGGCCGGGGAGCTCCTACAATGAGCAGTTCTTC. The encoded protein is CASRAGGPGSSYNEQFF.

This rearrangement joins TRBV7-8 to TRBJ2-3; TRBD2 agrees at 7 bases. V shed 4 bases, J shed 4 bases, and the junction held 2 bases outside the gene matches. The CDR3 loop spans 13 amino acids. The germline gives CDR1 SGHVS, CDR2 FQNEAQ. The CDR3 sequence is CASSYAGADTQYF. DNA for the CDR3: TGTGCCAGCAGCTACGCGGGAGCAGATACGCAGTATTTT.

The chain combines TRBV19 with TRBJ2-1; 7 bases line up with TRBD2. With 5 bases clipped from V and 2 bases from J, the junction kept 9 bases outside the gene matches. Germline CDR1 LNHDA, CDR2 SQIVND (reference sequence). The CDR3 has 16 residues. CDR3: CASSVGGNSTYNEQFF. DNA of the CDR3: TGTGCCAGTAGTGTGGGGGGGAACAGTACCTACAATGAGCAGTTCTTC.

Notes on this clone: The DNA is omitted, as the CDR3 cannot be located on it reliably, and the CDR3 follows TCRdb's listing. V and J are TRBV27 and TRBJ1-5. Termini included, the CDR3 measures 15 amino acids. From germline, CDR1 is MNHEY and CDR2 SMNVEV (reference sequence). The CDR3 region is CASSTSGGANQPQHF.

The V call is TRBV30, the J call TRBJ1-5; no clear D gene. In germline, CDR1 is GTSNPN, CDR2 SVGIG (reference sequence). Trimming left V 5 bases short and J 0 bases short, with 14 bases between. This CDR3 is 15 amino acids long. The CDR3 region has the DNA TGTGCCTGGGCTGGGCAGGCCTATAGCAATCAGCCCCAGCATTTT. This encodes CAWAGQAYSNQPQHF.

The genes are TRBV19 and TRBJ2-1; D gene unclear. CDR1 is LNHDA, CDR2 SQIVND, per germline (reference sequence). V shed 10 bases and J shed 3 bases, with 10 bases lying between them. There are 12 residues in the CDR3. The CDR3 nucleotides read TGTGCCACCAGGATTAACTACAATGAGCAGTTCTTC. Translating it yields CATRINYNEQFF.

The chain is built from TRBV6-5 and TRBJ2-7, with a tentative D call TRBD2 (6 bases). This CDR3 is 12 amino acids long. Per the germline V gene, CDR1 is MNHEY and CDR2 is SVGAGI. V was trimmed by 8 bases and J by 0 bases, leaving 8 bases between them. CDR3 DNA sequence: TGTGCCAGCGCGGGAACCTCCTACGAGCAGTACTTC. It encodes CASAGTSYEQYF.

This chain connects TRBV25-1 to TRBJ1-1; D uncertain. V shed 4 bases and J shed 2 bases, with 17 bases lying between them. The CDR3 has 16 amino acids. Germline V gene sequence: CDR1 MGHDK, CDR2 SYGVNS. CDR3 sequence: CASSGQFPGSNTEAFF. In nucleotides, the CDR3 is TGTGCCAGCAGTGGCCAATTCCCCGGGTCTAACACTGAAGCTTTCTTT.

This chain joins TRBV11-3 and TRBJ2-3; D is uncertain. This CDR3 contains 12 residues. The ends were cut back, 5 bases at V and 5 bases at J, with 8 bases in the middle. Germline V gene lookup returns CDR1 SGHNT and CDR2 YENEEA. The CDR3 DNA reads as TGTGCCAGCAGCGGGCCAGGAGATACGCAGTATTTT. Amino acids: CASSGPGDTQYF.

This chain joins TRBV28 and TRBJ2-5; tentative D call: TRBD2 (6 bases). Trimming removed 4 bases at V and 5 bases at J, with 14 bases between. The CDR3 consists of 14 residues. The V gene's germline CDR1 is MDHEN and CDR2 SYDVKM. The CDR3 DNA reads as TGTGCCAGCAGTTCCTTGGGGGGTGCGGAGACCCAGTACTTC. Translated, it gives CASSSLGGAETQYF.

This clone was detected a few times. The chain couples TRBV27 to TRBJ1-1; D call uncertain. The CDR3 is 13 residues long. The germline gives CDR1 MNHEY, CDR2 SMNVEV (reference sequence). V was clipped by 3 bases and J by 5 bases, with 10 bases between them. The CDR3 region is CASSFGAGTEAFF. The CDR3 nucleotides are TGTGCCAGCAGTTTTGGCGCGGGGACTGAAGCTTTCTTT.

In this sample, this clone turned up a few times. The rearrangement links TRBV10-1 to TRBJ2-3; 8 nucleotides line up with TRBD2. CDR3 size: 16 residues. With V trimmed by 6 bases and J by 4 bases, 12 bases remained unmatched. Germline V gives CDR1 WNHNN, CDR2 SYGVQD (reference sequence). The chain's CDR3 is CASRSLGLAPADTQYF. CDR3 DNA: TGCGCCAGCAGGAGCCTAGGACTAGCTCCCGCAGATACGCAGTATTTT.

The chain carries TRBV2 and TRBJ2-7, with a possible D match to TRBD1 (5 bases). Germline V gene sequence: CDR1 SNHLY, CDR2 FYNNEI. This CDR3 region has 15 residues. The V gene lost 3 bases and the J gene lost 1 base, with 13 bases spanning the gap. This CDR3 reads CASSDRVGVSYEQYF. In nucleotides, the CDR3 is TGTGCCAGCAGTGACAGGGTAGGAGTGTCCTACGAGCAGTACTTC.

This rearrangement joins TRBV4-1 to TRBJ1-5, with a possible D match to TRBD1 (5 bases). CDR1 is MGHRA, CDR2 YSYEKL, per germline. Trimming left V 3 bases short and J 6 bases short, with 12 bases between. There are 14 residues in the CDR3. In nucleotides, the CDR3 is TGCGCCAGCAGCCAGATAGGGGTTGCTCAGCCCCAGCATTTT. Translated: CASSQIGVAQPQHF.

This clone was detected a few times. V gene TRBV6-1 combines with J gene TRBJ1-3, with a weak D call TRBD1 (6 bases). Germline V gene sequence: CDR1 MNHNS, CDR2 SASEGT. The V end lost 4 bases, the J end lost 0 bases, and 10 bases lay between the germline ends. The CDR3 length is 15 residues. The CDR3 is CASSATGRSGNTIYF. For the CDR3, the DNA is TGTGCCAGCAGTGCAACAGGGCGCTCTGGAAACACCATATATTTT.

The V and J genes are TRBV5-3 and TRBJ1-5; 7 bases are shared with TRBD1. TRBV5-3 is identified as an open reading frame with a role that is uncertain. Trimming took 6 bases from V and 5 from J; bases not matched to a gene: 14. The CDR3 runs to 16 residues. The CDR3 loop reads CARTDPDRASDQPQHF. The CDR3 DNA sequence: TGTGCCAGAACCGATCCTGACAGGGCATCTGATCAGCCCCAGCATTTT.